One and the same sample provided the 17 T cell receptor beta chains below, sequenced in a study of CD8+ T cells in alopecia areata. RNA extraction was followed by reverse transcription into cDNA, which acted as the sequencing template. Assay used: immunoSEQ multiplex PCR; TCRdb lists only in-frame clones, some missing. The data hold 150,000 to 200,000 clones, with roughly 60% observed a single time. Treatment defined: oral pan-JAK inhibitor, 5-10 mg twice daily. Here the sequenced sample was CD4+ T cells sorted from blood, taken at week 24, from a patient treated with tofacitinib. The receptor source for this set is a human donor with alopecia areata.

The V call is TRBV5-1, the J call TRBJ2-2, with TRBD1 matching over 8 bases. The junction had 10 bases not matched to a gene; V was cut back by 4 bases and J by 8 bases. From germline, CDR1 is SGHRS and CDR2 YFSETQ. The CDR3 is 15 amino acids. DNA of the CDR3: TGCGCCAGCAGCCTCGCGGACAGGGATGGAGGGGAGCTGTTTTTT. It translates to CASSLADRDGGELFF.

The chain uses TRBV7-2 and TRBJ1-1; D not resolved. The CDR3 is 15 amino acids. The V end lost 3 bases, the J end lost 6 bases, and 17 bases lay between the germline ends. Germline V gives CDR1 SGHTA, CDR2 FQGNSA. CDR3 nucleotide sequence: TGTGCCAGCAGCTTGGGTAGGAGGGTAAGGGCTGAAGCTTTCTTT. This encodes CASSLGRRVRAEAFF.

This clone has just a few counts. The V gene is TRBV7-9, the J gene TRBJ1-5; D not resolved. Trimming took 6 bases from V and 4 from J, leaving 7 bases between them. This CDR3 has 12 residues. Looked up from germline, CDR1 is SEHNR and CDR2 is FQNEAQ (reference sequence). The CDR3 coding sequence is TGTGCCAGCAGGAGAGATAATCAGCCCCAGCATTTT. It yields the protein CASRRDNQPQHF.

This clone came up a few times. This chain connects TRBV4-1 to TRBJ1-2; no firm D call. Germline V CDR1 and CDR2: MGHRA, YSYEKL. The V and J ends lost 0 bases and 0 bases respectively, with 8 bases between them. This CDR3 region has 15 residues. This CDR3 reads CASSQDLTTNYGYTF. CDR3 nucleotides: TGCGCCAGCAGCCAAGATTTGACAACTAACTATGGCTACACCTTC.

This clone was counted between two and nine times. The chain joins TRBV4-2 to TRBJ2-3, with D perhaps assigned TRBD1 or TRBD2 (6 bases each). Germline V CDR1 and CDR2: LGHNA, YNFKEQ. The V end lost 4 bases, the J end lost 4 bases, and 21 bases lay between the germline ends. CDR3 size: 17 residues. CDR3 protein: CASSLQNGAGTSDTQYF. Written as DNA, the CDR3 is TGTGCCAGCAGCCTACAAAACGGGGCGGGGACATCAGATACGCAGTATTTT.

The chain links TRBV2 to TRBJ2-5, with a weak D call TRBD2 (5 bases). The CDR3 is 14 residues long. The V and J ends lost 6 bases and 1 base respectively, with 12 bases between them. Looked up from germline, CDR1 is SNHLY and CDR2 is FYNNEI. The CDR3 coding sequence is TGTGCCAGCAGCGCTGAGCGGCTCCAAGAGACCCAGTACTTC. This sequence encodes CASSAERLQETQYF.

J is TRBJ2-5 and V is TRBV29-1; 9 bases are shared with TRBD2. V shed 5 bases, J shed 4 bases, and the junction held 8 bases outside the gene matches. Germline CDR1 and CDR2: SQVTM and ANQGSEA. The CDR3 spans 14 residues. The CDR3 spells CSVRRGGAGETQYF. The CDR3 region has the DNA TGCAGCGTTAGGCGCGGGGGGGCCGGAGAGACCCAGTACTTC.

This clone was picked up a small number of times. This rearrangement joins TRBV29-1 to TRBJ1-2; D might be TRBD1 (6 bases). The CDR3 is 14 amino acids. With 0 bases removed from V and 4 bases from J, the gap between germline ends came to 12 bases. The germline gives CDR1 SQVTM, CDR2 ANQGSEA. CDR3 sequence (DNA): TGCAGCGTTGAAGAGGTGAACAGGGCCTATGGCTACACCTTC. It specifies CSVEEVNRAYGYTF.

This chain joins TRBV7-9 and TRBJ1-6; 8 bases line up with TRBD1. V lost 5 bases to trimming and J lost 11 bases; unmatched junction nucleotides: 5. Per germline, CDR1 SEHNR and CDR2 FQNEAQ (reference sequence). This CDR3 spans 13 amino acids. The CDR3 DNA sequence: TGTGCCAGCAGCGGACAGGGAGAGCCACCCCTCCACTTT. Translated, it gives CASSGQGEPPLHF.

This chain uses TRBV9 with TRBJ2-6; 7 bases are a match to TRBD1. CDR3 length: 16 residues. After removal of 2 bases from V and 4 bases from J, the junction contained 6 bases not matched to a gene. CDR1 is SGDLS, CDR2 YYNGEE, per germline. For the CDR3, the DNA is TGTGCCAGCAGCGTTACAGGGGATAGAGGGGCCAACGTCCTGACTTTC. It yields the protein CASSVTGDRGANVLTF. Supplemented by reference TRBV9 and TRBJ2-6, the full variable domain reads DSGVTQTPKHLITATGQRVTLRCSPRSGDLSVYWYQQSLDQGLQFLIQYYNGEERAKGNILERFSAQQFPDLHSELNLSSLELGDSALYFCASSVTGDRGANVLTFGAGSRLTVL.

V is TRBV5-4 and J is TRBJ1-1; D may be TRBD1 (5 bases). CDR1 is SGHNT, CDR2 YYREEE, per germline (reference sequence). V lost 1 base, J lost 0 bases, and 7 bases lay in between. This CDR3 is 14 amino acids long. In DNA, the CDR3 is TGTGCCAGCAGCTTGCAGGGAATGAACACTGAAGCTTTCTTT. Amino acid sequence: CASSLQGMNTEAFF.

The table lists this clone with a few counts. The chain joins TRBV15 to TRBJ1-1; weak D call: TRBD1 (5 bases). CDR3 size: 12 residues. Trimming cost V 0 bases and J 10 bases, with 9 bases left between them. Germline lookup yields CDR1 LNHNV and CDR2 YYDKDF (reference sequence). This chain's CDR3 is CATSREEGTAFF. The CDR3 DNA sequence: TGTGCCACCAGCAGAGAAGAGGGGACAGCTTTCTTT.

The CDR3 coding sequence is TGCGCCAGCAGCCAGAACCGGCCGAGGAACACTGAAGCTTTCTTT. Translation: CASSQNRPRNTEAFF. The genes are TRBV4-1 and TRBJ1-1; D uncertain. Germline CDR1 and CDR2: MGHRA and YSYEKL. There are 15 residues in the CDR3. V lost 3 bases to trimming and J lost 1 base, with 12 bases between them.

CDR3 in amino acids: CAISEFVGGSGYEQYF. CDR3 DNA sequence: TGTGCCATCAGTGAGTTTGTCGGGGGATCGGGATACGAGCAGTACTTC. V is TRBV10-3 and J is TRBJ2-7, with a weak D call TRBD2 (6 bases). CDR1 and CDR2 from the germline V gene are ENHRY and SYGVKD. CDR3 length: 16 residues. The V end was cut by 1 base, the J end by 4 bases, with 17 bases between.

This sequence joins TRBV11-2 and TRBJ2-1, with D maybe TRBD1 (5 bases). V was trimmed by 5 bases and J by 9 bases, leaving 20 bases between them. CDR3 size: 15 residues. Germline V gene data show CDR1 as SGHAT and CDR2 as FQNNGV. The CDR3 DNA follows: TGTGCCAGCAGCACCCGCTGGGGCGCTCTGCCTGAGCAGTTCTTC. This sequence encodes CASSTRWGALPEQFF.

The chain carries TRBV5-6 and TRBJ1-1; perhaps TRBD1 as D (5 bases). V lost 5 bases, J lost 6 bases, and 14 bases lay in between. Germline assignment: CDR1 SGHDT and CDR2 YYEEEE. CDR3 size: 13 residues. The CDR3 coding sequence is TGTGCCAGCAGGAGGCGGGGGGATTCTGAAGCTTTCTTT. Protein sequence: CASRRRGDSEAFF.

This chain links TRBV29-1 with TRBJ2-7; D tentatively reads TRBD1 or TRBD2 (5 bases each). The length of the CDR3 is 12 residues. Germline CDR1 reads SQVTM; CDR2 reads ANQGSEA. Trimming took off 4 bases at V and 5 bases at J, with 12 bases between the two ends. This chain's CDR3 is CSVARGFNEQYF. CDR3 coding DNA: TGCAGCGTTGCGAGGGGATTCAACGAGCAGTACTTC.